Described below is a single TCR beta chain sequence and its context. Per the original data handling: Amplification of reference gene primers was used by the study to estimate nucleated cell counts. The assay was immunoSEQ multiplex PCR, and TCRdb's table has in-frame clones only and misses some. The D gene and trimming were derived from the DNA, and the V and J assignments and clone size from that table. This table has approximately 130,000 clones, around 78% appearing once. The entry originates in a study of blood T cell repertoires in COVID-19. As for the study in general: Donors in the United States, Italy and Spain gave samples during acute or convalescent COVID-19. The cDNA or gDNA used as material had been derived from T cells, B-cell-depleted T cells, or PBMCs.

This CDR3 is built from 15 residues. Looked up from germline, CDR1 is SGHAT and CDR2 is FQDESV (reference sequence). V was cut by 5 bases and J by 5 bases, with 18 bases left in between. The origin of this receptor is a human donor in a cohort sampled during active COVID-19. Source material: peripheral blood. This chain links TRBV11-1 with TRBJ1-1; D is perhaps TRBD1 (5 bases). CDR3 amino acids: CASSPNRGKGTEAFF. CDR3 DNA sequence: TGTGCCAGCAGCCCCAATAGGGGCAAGGGTACTGAAGCTTTCTTT.